The rows below give T cell receptor beta chains drawn from one sample of a study of T cells after yellow fever vaccination. From the 5' RACE reads, TCRdb called clonotypes with MiXCR, one entry per CDR3 protein. The table includes a few hundred thousand distinct CDR3 sequences, 8.7% detected once. Sequenced material: CD4+ T cells sorted from PBMCs, taken 5 days after the yellow fever booster vaccination. The receptors shown here come from a young man who received the YFV17D yellow fever vaccine. The CDR3 runs from the conserved cysteine through the conserved F or W.

v_call,j_call,cdr3_aa
TRBV7-6,TRBJ2-1,CASSPLRGLGIDEQFF
TRBV29-1,TRBJ2-1,CSVVSPGNEQFF
TRBV7-3,TRBJ2-2,CASSPTPTGELFF
TRBV5-4,TRBJ2-3,CASSFMTSGAFTQYF
TRBV4-2,TRBJ2-1,CASSPAAPIYNEQFF
TRBV7-3,TRBJ1-3,CASSRGMTGNTIYF
TRBV5-1,TRBJ2-5,CASSLQGVEETQYF
TRBV15,TRBJ1-2,CATSSGQGRGYTF
TRBV7-3,TRBJ1-1,CASSSKKGLNTEAFF
TRBV7-2,TRBJ2-1,CASSFDRASYNEQFF
TRBV2,TRBJ2-4,CASSEVFLAKNIQYF
TRBV7-7,TRBJ2-1,CASSLGTGNEQFF
TRBV6-5,TRBJ2-2,CASSPLPKANTGELFF
TRBV2,TRBJ1-6,CASSPTGRSPLHF
TRBV29-1,TRBJ1-1,CSAKNQGNTEAFF
TRBV7-6,TRBJ1-2,CASSSRLQGNGYTF
TRBV10-3,TRBJ2-5,CAIRTSGGAQGRETQYF
TRBV20-1,TRBJ1-1,CSVVAAEAFF
TRBV28,TRBJ1-5,CASGLLSSNQPQHF
TRBV7-2,TRBJ2-5,CASRRRTSGGERTQYF
TRBV23-1,TRBJ1-5,CASSRRYQPQHF
TRBV5-5,TRBJ2-5,CASSLDRDPGTQYF
TRBV4-3,TRBJ1-6,CASSQLMGANSPLHF
TRBV5-1,TRBJ2-5,CASLETQYF
TRBV6-5,TRBJ1-4,CASSYSRVREKLFF
TRBV5-5,TRBJ2-3,CASSFGRGRGDTQYF
TRBV6-2/TRBV6-3,TRBJ1-2,CASSRAGGAGGYTF
TRBV5-6,TRBJ2-1,CASFRGQSYNEQFF
TRBV6-2/TRBV6-3,TRBJ1-1,CASSYRPGLTVAFF
TRBV4-1,TRBJ1-6,CASSRSFQGFGSPLHF
TRBV4-3,TRBJ1-1,CASSPGPRYTEAFF
TRBV5-6,TRBJ2-7,CASSLYWMVRGGHDEQYF
TRBV12-3/TRBV12-4,TRBJ2-1,CASSFRTAGYNEQFF
TRBV9,TRBJ2-4,CASTIQEGGIQYF
TRBV4-3,TRBJ1-2,CASSQSTENYGYTF
TRBV9,TRBJ2-7,CASSGPYGGPYEQYF
TRBV21-1,TRBJ1-1,CASSKVTRRGREAFF
TRBV6-1,TRBJ1-5,CASSDTGSHQPQHF
TRBV4-3,TRBJ1-1,CASSREGPAEAFF
TRBV7-2,TRBJ2-3,CAGGTGTDTQYF
TRBV6-2/TRBV6-3,TRBJ2-5,CASSYAGARRTQYF
TRBV7-9,TRBJ2-5,CASTERETQYF
TRBV24-1,TRBJ2-3,CATSATGGVTDTQYF
TRBV4-3,TRBJ2-1,CASSQDGWDRFSYNEQFF
TRBV5-1,TRBJ1-4,CASSSQGQGATNEKLFF
TRBV6-1,TRBJ2-5,CASNLGRVETQYF